The clone carrying this T cell receptor beta chain was seen more than once but under ten times. Its antigen is unidentified. This record comes from a study of T cell repertoires in cytomegalovirus infection. Study at large: Indicated by public TCR beta signatures were CMV infection and matching HLA type. The study's findings and limits: Dominating the ex vivo response were TCR beta clonotypes that were CMV-specific and HLA-C-restricted. Cumulated frequencies of public TCR beta families served to identify carriers of CMV plus the relevant HLA.

Trimming shortened V by 5 bases and J by 8 bases, and 18 bases separated the two germline ends. Germline CDR1 reads MDHEN; CDR2 reads SYDVKM. The CDR3 contains 14 residues. TCRdb re-called the reads through MiXCR, storing one row per CDR3 protein. The table records around 550,000 distinct CDR3 sequences, about 30% of them present only once. The rearrangement links TRBV28 to TRBJ1-2; TRBD1 is a possible D gene (5 bases). This receptor was taken from a human donor in good health (CMV status not recorded). Some clones in this sample may be carry-over from other donors' samples. The sequencing sample was made of PBMCs. The CDR3 DNA is TGTGCCAGCAGTCCCCTGGGAGGGGCGGACGGCTACACCTTC. This translates into CASSPLGGADGYTF.